These T cell receptor beta chains were read from a single sample in a study of human T cells and chemical hapten exposure. TCRdb passed the RACE reads through MiXCR, listing each CDR3 protein once. Counted here are over 30,000 distinct CDR3 sequences, 7.5% to 9% occurring once; the ten biggest clones make up about 1.2%. This sample comprised whole blood, obtained in connection with sensitization to the hapten diphenylcyclopropenone (DPC). The receptors were sampled from a woman in her forties or fifties with alopecia areata. Some clones in this sample may be carry-over from other donors' samples. Each CDR3 is given with its conserved first and last residue. D genes are given only for firm matches. Expanded clones get a size class; other rows say once, few or many, or leave the size out.

D gene: NA
clone size: many
J gene: TRBJ2-1
V gene: TRBV7-3
CDR3 DNA: TGTGCCAGCAGCTCCGAGGAAGGGGACGGATCCTACAATGAGCAGTTCTTC
CDR3 protein: CASSSEEGDGSYNEQFF

D gene: TRBD2
clone size: few
J gene: TRBJ2-1
V gene: TRBV29-1
CDR3 DNA: TGCAGCGTTGAAGATTGGGCTAGCGGGAGCGGTGAGCAGTTCTTC
CDR3 protein: CSVEDWASGSGEQFF

D gene: NA
clone size: many
J gene: TRBJ2-1
V gene: TRBV11-2
CDR3 DNA: TGTGCCAGCAGCTTAGTCCAGGGTGGAGGAGGTGAGCAGTTCTTC
CDR3 protein: CASSLVQGGGGEQFF

D gene: NA
clone size: many
J gene: TRBJ2-5
V gene: TRBV29-1
CDR3 DNA: TGCAGCGTTAACTTGGGCCAAGAGACCCAGTACTTC
CDR3 protein: CSVNLGQETQYF

D gene: NA
clone size: many
J gene: TRBJ2-1
V gene: TRBV6-6
CDR3 DNA: TGTGCCAGCTCGCGTTCGGGATACAATGAGCAGTTCTTC
CDR3 protein: CASSRSGYNEQFF

D gene: NA
clone size: many
J gene: TRBJ1-3
V gene: TRBV29-1
CDR3 DNA: TGCAGCGTTGCTTTTGCCGGCTCTGGAAACACCATATATTTT
CDR3 protein: CSVAFAGSGNTIYF

D gene: NA
clone size: many
J gene: TRBJ2-7
V gene: TRBV7-2
CDR3 DNA: TGTGCCAGCAGCTTAGTAGCCTACGAGCAGTACTTC
CDR3 protein: CASSLVAYEQYF

D gene: NA
clone size: few
J gene: TRBJ2-4
V gene: TRBV29-1
CDR3 DNA: TGCAGCGTTAGGAGTCCAAAGGGTTCCAAAAACATTCAGTACTTC
CDR3 protein: CSVRSPKGSKNIQYF

D gene: NA
clone size: many
J gene: TRBJ2-5
V gene: TRBV7-9
CDR3 DNA: TGTGCCAGCACCTCCCCGGCGGAAGAGACCCAGTACTTC
CDR3 protein: CASTSPAEETQYF

D gene: TRBD1
clone size: many
J gene: TRBJ2-6
V gene: TRBV11-3
CDR3 DNA: TGTGCCAGCAGCACAATGACAGGGGGCGTATCTGGGGCCAACGTCCTGACTTTC
CDR3 protein: CASSTMTGGVSGANVLTF

D gene: NA
clone size: many
J gene: TRBJ2-5
V gene: TRBV28
CDR3 DNA: TGTGCCAGCAGTTTGGGGGGCGCGATTCGAGAGACCCAGTACTTC
CDR3 protein: CASSLGGAIRETQYF

D gene: TRBD2
clone size: NA
J gene: TRBJ2-3
V gene: TRBV28
CDR3 DNA: TGTGCCAGCGAACTAGCGGCTTTCACAGATACGCAGTATTTT
CDR3 protein: CASELAAFTDTQYF

D gene: NA
clone size: many
J gene: TRBJ2-7
V gene: TRBV6-1
CDR3 DNA: TGTGCCAGCGTCTCGGGGATAAAACACTACGAGCAGTACTTC
CDR3 protein: CASVSGIKHYEQYF

D gene: NA
clone size: few
J gene: TRBJ1-6
V gene: TRBV20-1
CDR3 DNA: TGCAGTGCTAGAACCGACCCGAATTCACCCCTCCACTTT
CDR3 protein: CSARTDPNSPLHF

D gene: NA
clone size: few
J gene: TRBJ2-5
V gene: TRBV7-6
CDR3 DNA: TGTGCCAGCAGCTTAGCGGGGACGAGAGAGACCCAGTACTTC
CDR3 protein: CASSLAGTRETQYF

D gene: NA
clone size: NA
J gene: TRBJ2-1
V gene: TRBV20-1
CDR3 DNA: TGCAGTGCTAGGGTGGACCTCCACAATGAGCAGTTCTTC
CDR3 protein: CSARVDLHNEQFF

D gene: NA
clone size: NA
J gene: TRBJ2-7
V gene: TRBV18
CDR3 DNA: TGTGCCAGCTCACCGAAGGAGGTTTCCTACGAGCAGTACTTC
CDR3 protein: CASSPKEVSYEQYF

D gene: NA
clone size: few
J gene: TRBJ2-7
V gene: TRBV21-1
CDR3 DNA: TGTGCCAGCAGCGTCCGGACAGGCCTAGACTACGAGCAGTACTTC
CDR3 protein: CASSVRTGLDYEQYF

D gene: NA
clone size: many
J gene: TRBJ1-6
V gene: TRBV27
CDR3 DNA: TGTGCCAGCAGTTTCCACGTAGCGGATTCACCCCTCCACTTT
CDR3 protein: CASSFHVADSPLHF

D gene: NA
clone size: many
J gene: TRBJ2-7
V gene: TRBV6-5
CDR3 DNA: TGTGCCAGCAGTTGGAGGGGTGGCGAGCAGTACTTC
CDR3 protein: CASSWRGGEQYF

D gene: NA
clone size: many
J gene: TRBJ1-5
V gene: TRBV10-3
CDR3 DNA: TGTGCCATCAGCGTTAGCAATCAGCCCCAGCATTTT
CDR3 protein: CAISVSNQPQHF

D gene: NA
clone size: many
J gene: TRBJ2-4
V gene: TRBV7-9
CDR3 DNA: TGTGCCAGCAGCTTAGGGGCTGAGAACAAGTACTTC
CDR3 protein: CASSLGAENKYF

D gene: TRBD2
clone size: few
J gene: TRBJ2-5
V gene: TRBV7-7
CDR3 DNA: TGTGCTAGCAGCGCCCGTTTGGCTAGCGGGAGGGCGGGAGAGACCCAGTACTTC
CDR3 protein: CASSARLASGRAGETQYF

D gene: NA
clone size: many
J gene: TRBJ1-5
V gene: TRBV20-1
CDR3 DNA: TGCAGTGCTAGAGATCCCAAAGGCCATCAGCCCCAGCATTTT
CDR3 protein: CSARDPKGHQPQHF

D gene: TRBD1
clone size: NA
J gene: TRBJ2-3
V gene: TRBV4-1
CDR3 DNA: TGCGCCAGCAGCCTCAGGACAGGGTCCTCGGATACGCAGTATTTT
CDR3 protein: CASSLRTGSSDTQYF

D gene: TRBD2
clone size: NA
J gene: TRBJ2-3
V gene: TRBV29-1
CDR3 DNA: TGCAGCGTTGCCGCGGACGGGAGGGTTACAGATACGCAGTATTTT
CDR3 protein: CSVAADGRVTDTQYF

D gene: NA
clone size: many
J gene: TRBJ2-1
V gene: TRBV7-2
CDR3 DNA: TGTGCCAGTTATGCGGCGGGTATATGGGAGCAGTTCTTC
CDR3 protein: CASYAAGIWEQFF

D gene: NA
clone size: once
J gene: TRBJ2-2
V gene: TRBV19
CDR3 DNA: TGTGCCAGTAGTCCTTTTCTTAACACCGGGGAGCTGTTTTTT
CDR3 protein: CASSPFLNTGELFF